Following are 6 T cell receptor beta chains from one sample sequenced in a study of T cells in Graves' hyperthyroidism and ophthalmopathy. RNA transcripts served as the template for amplifying TCR beta CDR3 regions. First-round RT-PCR of the TCR CDR3 relied on the HTBI primer set. TCRdb called the multiplex PCR reads again in MiXCR, with one record for every CDR3 protein. The sample shows some 440,000 distinct CDR3 sequences, around 16% of them seen only once. Source material: blood. The receptors stem from a woman aged 18-30 years with Graves' hyperthyroidism.

This clonotype was found a few times. One junction end does not reproduce the germline sequence, and a read error may be involved. CDR3 protein: CCAPAGSYEQYF. CDR3 bases: TGCTGTGCCCCAGCGGGTTCCTACGAGCAGTACTTC. The rearrangement links TRBV20-1 to TRBJ2-7; weak D call: TRBD2 (6 bases). The CDR3 spans 12 residues. CDR1 DFQATT and CDR2 SNEGSKA come from the germline V gene (reference sequence).

This clonotype was counted at least ten times. The J gene is TRBJ1-2, the V gene TRBV11-2; TRBD1 matches 8 bases. Losses at the gene ends were 4 bases for V and 4 bases for J; bases not matched to a gene: 5. The CDR3 sequence is 14 residues long. Germline CDR1 is SGHAT and CDR2 is FQNNGV. CDR3 in amino acids: CASSSPGQVYGYTF. CDR3 nucleotides: TGTGCCAGCAGCTCTCCGGGACAGGTCTATGGCTACACCTTC.

The J gene is TRBJ1-2, the V gene TRBV9; no clear D. Trimming removed 0 bases from V and 0 bases from J, with 12 bases in between. This CDR3 is built from 16 residues. Germline-derived CDR1 and CDR2 are SGDLS and YYNGEE. The CDR3 DNA sequence: TGTGCCAGCAGCGTAGAAGCTGTGGAGCCTAACTATGGCTACACCTTC. The encoded protein is CASSVEAVEPNYGYTF.

This clonotype was seen many times. The V call is TRBV7-3, the J call TRBJ2-1; D may be TRBD1 or TRBD2 (6 bases each). CDR1 is SGHTA and CDR2 is FQGTGA in the germline V gene. Trimming pared 5 bases from V and 3 bases from J, leaving 20 bases between. This CDR3 is built from 17 residues. CDR3 protein: CASSPYGGGDHYNEQFF. In nucleotides, the CDR3 is TGTGCCAGCAGCCCATACGGGGGCGGAGACCACTACAATGAGCAGTTCTTC.

This clonotype has a handful of counts. The CDR3 DNA reads as TGTGCCATCAGTGACGAAACCTACGAGCAGTACTTC. Protein product: CAISDETYEQYF. The rearrangement joins TRBV10-3 to TRBJ2-7; D remains unclear. CDR1 is ENHRY and CDR2 is SYGVKD in the germline V gene. The CDR3 is 12 amino acids. Trimming pared 3 bases from V and 2 bases from J, leaving 5 bases between.

The genes are TRBV5-5 and TRBJ2-3; 9 positions agree with TRBD2. Germline V gene data show CDR1 as SGHKS and CDR2 as YYEKEE (reference sequence). Trimming cost V 4 bases and J 4 bases; bases outside gene matches: 16. The CDR3 is made up of 18 amino acids. The CDR3 region is CASSPKMGRGGLSDTQYF. The CDR3 DNA reads TGTGCCAGCAGCCCGAAGATGGGGCGGGGGGGCCTCTCAGATACGCAGTATTTT.